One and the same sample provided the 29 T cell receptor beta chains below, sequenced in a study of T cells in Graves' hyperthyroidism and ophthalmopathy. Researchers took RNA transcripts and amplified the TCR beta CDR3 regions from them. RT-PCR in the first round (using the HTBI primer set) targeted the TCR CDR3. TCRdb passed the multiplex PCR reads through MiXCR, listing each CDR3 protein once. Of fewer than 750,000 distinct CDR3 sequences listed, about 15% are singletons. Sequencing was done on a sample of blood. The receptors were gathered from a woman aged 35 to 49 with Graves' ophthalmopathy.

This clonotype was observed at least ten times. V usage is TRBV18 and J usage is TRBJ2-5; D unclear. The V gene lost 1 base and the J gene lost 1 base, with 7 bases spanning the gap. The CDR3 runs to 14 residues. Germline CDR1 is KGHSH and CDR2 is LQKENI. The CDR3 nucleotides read TGTGCCAGCTCACCACAGGTGATCCAAGAGACCCAGTACTTC. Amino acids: CASSPQVIQETQYF.

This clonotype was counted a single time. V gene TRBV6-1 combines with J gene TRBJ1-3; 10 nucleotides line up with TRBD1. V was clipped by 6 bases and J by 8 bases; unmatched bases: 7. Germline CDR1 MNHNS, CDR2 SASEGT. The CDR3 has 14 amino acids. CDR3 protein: CASRSGQGLDTIYF. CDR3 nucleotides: TGTGCCAGCAGGTCGGGACAGGGGTTGGACACCATATATTTT.

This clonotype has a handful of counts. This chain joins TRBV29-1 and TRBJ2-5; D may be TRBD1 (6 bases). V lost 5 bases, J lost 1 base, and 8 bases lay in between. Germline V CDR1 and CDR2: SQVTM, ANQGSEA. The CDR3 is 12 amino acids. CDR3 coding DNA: TGCAGCGTTCTCAGGGGCCAAGAGACCCAGTACTTC. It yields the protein CSVLRGQETQYF.

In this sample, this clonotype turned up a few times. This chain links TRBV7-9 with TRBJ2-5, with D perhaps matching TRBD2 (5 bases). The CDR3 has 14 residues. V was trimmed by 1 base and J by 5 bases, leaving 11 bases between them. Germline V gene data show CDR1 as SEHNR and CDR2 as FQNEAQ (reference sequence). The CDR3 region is CASSLDTRAETQYF. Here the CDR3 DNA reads TGTGCCAGCAGCTTAGATACTAGGGCGGAGACCCAGTACTTC.

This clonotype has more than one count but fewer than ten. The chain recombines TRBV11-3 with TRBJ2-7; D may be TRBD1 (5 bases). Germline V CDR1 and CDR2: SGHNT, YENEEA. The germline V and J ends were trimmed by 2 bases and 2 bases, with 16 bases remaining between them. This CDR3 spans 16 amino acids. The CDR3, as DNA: TGTGCCAGCAGCTTATGGGGAACAGGCCGGACCTACGAGCAGTACTTC. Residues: CASSLWGTGRTYEQYF. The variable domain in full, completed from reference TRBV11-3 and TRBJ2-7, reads EAGVVQSPRYKIIEKKQPVAFWCNPISGHNTLYWYLQNLGQGPELLIRYENEEAVDDSQLPKDRFSAERLKGVDSTLKIQPAELGDSAVYLCASSLWGTGRTYEQYFGPGTRLTVT.

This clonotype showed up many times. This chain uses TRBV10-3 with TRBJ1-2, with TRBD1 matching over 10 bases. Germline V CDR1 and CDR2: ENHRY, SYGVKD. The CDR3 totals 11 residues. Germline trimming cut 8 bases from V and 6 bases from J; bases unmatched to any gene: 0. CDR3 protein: CAIGTGDGYTF. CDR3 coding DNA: TGTGCCATCGGGACAGGGGATGGCTACACCTTC.

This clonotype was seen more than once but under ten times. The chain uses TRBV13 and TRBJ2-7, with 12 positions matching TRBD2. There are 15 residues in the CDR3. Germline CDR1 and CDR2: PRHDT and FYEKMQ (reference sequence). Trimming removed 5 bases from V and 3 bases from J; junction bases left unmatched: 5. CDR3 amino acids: CASSKTSGSLYEQYF. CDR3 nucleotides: TGTGCCAGCAGCAAGACTAGCGGGAGCCTCTACGAGCAGTACTTC.

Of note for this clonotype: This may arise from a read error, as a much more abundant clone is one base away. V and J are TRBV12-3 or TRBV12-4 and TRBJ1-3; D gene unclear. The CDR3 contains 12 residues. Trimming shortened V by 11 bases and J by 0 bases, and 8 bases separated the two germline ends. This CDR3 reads CAARASGNTIYF. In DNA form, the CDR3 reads TGTGCCGCCCGGGCCTCTGGAAACACCATATATTTT.

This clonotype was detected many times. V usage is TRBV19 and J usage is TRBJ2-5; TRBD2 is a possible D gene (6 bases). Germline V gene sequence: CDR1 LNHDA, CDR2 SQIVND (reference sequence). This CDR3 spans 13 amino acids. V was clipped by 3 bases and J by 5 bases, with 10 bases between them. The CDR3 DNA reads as TGTGCCAGTAGTATGGGGGGAGGCGAGACCCAGTACTTC. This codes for CASSMGGGETQYF.

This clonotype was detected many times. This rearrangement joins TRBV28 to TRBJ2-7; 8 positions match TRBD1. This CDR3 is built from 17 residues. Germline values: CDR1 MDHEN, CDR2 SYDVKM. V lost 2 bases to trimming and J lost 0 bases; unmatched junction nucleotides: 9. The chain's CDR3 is CASSLPWDRFSSYEQYF. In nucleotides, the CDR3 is TGTGCCAGCAGTTTACCTTGGGACAGGTTTAGCTCCTACGAGCAGTACTTC. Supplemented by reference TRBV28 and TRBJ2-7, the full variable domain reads DVKVTQSSRYLVKRTGEKVFLECVQDMDHENMFWYRQDPGLGLRLIYFSYDVKMKEKGDIPEGYSVSREKKERFSLILESASTNQTSMYLCASSLPWDRFSSYEQYFGPGTRLTVT.

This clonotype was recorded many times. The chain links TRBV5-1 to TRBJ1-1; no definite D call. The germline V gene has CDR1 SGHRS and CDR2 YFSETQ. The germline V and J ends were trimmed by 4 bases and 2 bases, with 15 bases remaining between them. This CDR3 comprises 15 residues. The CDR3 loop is CASSLDEGLNTEAFF. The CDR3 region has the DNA TGCGCCAGCAGCCTGGATGAGGGCTTAAACACTGAAGCTTTCTTT. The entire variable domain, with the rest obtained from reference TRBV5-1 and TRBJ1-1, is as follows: KAGVTQTPRYLIKTRGQQVTLSCSPISGHRSVSWYQQTPGQGLQFLFEYFSETQRNKGNFPGRFSGRQFSNSRSEMNVSTLELGDSALYLCASSLDEGLNTEAFFGQGTRLTVV.

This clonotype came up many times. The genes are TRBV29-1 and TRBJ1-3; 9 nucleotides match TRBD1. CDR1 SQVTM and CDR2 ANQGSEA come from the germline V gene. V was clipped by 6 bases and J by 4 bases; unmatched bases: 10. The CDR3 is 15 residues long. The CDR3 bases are TGCAGCGTCCGATTAACAGGGGGCAGAGGAAACACCATATATTTT. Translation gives CSVRLTGGRGNTIYF.

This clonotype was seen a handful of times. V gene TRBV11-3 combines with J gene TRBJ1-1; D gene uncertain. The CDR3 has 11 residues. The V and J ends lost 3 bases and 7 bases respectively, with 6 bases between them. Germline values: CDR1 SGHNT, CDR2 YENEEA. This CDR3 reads CASSLTDEAFF. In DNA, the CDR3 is TGTGCCAGCAGCTTGACCGATGAAGCTTTCTTT.

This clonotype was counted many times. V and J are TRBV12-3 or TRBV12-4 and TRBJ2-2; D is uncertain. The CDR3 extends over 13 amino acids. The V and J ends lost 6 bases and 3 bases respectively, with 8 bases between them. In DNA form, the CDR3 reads TGTGCCAGCAGACAGCCGTACACCGGGGAGCTGTTTTTT. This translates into CASRQPYTGELFF.

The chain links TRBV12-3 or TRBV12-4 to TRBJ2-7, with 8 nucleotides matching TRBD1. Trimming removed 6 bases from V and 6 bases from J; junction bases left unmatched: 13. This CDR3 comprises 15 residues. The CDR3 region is CASSMPSTGDPEQYF. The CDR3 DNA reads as TGTGCCAGCAGCATGCCCTCGACAGGGGACCCCGAGCAGTACTTC.

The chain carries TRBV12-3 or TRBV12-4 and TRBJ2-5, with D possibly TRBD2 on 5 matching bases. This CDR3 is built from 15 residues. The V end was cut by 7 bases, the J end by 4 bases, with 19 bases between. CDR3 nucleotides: TGTGCCAGCACTGCGAGAGGGAGTAGAGGAGAGACCCAGTACTTC. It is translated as CASTARGSRGETQYF.

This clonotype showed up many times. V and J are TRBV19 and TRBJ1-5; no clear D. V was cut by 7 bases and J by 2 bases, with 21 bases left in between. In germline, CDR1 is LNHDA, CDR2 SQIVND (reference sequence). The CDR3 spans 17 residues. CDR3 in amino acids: CASNARAAWVGNQPQHF. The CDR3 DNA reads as TGTGCCAGTAACGCCCGGGCGGCTTGGGTGGGCAATCAGCCCCAGCATTTT.

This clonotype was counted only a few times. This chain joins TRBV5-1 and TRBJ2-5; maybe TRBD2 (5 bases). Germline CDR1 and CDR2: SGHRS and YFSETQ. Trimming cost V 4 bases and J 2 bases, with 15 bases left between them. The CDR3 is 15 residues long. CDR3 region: CASSITGITQETQYF. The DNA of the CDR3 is TGCGCCAGCAGCATAACCGGGATTACACAAGAGACCCAGTACTTC.

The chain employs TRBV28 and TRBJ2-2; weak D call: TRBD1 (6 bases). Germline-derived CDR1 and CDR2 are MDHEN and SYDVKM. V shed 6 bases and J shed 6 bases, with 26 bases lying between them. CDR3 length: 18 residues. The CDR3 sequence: CASSPDHQSNGQPGELFF. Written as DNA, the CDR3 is TGTGCCAGCAGCCCGGACCACCAATCCAACGGACAGCCCGGGGAGCTGTTTTTT.

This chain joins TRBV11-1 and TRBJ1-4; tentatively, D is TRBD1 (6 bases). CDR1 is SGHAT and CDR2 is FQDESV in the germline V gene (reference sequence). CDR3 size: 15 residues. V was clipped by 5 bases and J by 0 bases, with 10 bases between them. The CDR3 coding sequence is TGTGCCAGCAGCGTGACAGGCGCAACTAATGAAAAACTGTTTTTT. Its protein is CASSVTGATNEKLFF.

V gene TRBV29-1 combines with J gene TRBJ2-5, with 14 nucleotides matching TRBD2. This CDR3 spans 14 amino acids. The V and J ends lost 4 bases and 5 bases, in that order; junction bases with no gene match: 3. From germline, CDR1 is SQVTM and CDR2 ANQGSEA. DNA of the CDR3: TGCAGCGTTGCGGGACTAGCGGGAGAGGAGACCCAGTACTTC. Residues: CSVAGLAGEETQYF.

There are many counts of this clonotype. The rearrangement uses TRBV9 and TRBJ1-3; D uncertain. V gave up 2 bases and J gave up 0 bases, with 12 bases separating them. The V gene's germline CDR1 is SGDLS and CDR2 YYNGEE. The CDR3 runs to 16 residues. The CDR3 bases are TGTGCCAGCAGCGTTCAAGGGTCATTCTCTGGAAACACCATATATTTT. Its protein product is CASSVQGSFSGNTIYF.

CDR3: CASSLRWDQPQHF. The DNA of the CDR3 is TGTGCCAGCAGCCTCCGCTGGGATCAGCCCCAGCATTTT. The chain joins TRBV7-9 to TRBJ1-5; D unresolved. V lost 5 bases, J lost 5 bases, and 10 bases lay in between. The CDR3 has 13 residues. Looked up from germline, CDR1 is SEHNR and CDR2 is FQNEAQ (reference sequence).

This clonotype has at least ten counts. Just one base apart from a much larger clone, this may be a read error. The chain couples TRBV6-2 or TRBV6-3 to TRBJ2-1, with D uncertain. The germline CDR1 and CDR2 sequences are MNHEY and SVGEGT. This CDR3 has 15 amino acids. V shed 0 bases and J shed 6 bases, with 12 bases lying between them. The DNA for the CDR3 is TGTGCCAGCAGTTACTCGATAGGAGTCCGCAATGAGCAGTTCTTC. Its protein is CASSYSIGVRNEQFF.

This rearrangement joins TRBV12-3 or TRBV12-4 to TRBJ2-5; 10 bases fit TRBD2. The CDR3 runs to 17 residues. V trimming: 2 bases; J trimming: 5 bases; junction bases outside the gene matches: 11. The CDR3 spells CASSLSSGRAEMETQYF. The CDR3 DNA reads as TGTGCCAGCAGTTTATCGAGCGGGAGGGCCGAGATGGAGACCCAGTACTTC.

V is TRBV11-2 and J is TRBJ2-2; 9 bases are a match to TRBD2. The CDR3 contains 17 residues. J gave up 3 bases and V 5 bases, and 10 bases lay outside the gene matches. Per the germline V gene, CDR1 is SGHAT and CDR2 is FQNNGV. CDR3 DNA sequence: TGTGCCAGCAGCCCCGAGGGCGGGAGGGCGTACACCGGGGAGCTGTTTTTT. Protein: CASSPEGGRAYTGELFF.

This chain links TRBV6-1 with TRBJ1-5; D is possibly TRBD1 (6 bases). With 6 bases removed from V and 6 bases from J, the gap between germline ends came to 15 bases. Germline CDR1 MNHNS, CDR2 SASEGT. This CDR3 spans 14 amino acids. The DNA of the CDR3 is TGTGCCAGCAGGTCCGACAGGTATCTTCAGCCCCAGCATTTT. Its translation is CASRSDRYLQPQHF.

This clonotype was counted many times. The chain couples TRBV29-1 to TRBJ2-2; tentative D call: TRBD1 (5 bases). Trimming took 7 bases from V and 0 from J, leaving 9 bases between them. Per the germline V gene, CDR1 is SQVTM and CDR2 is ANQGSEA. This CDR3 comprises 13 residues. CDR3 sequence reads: CSARQPNTGELFF. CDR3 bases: TGCAGCGCAAGACAGCCGAACACCGGGGAGCTGTTTTTT.

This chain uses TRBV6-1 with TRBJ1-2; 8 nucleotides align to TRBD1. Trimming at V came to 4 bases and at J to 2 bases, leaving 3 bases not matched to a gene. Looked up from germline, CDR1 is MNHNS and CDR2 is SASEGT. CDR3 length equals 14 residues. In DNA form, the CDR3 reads TGTGCCAGCAGTGGGGGACAGGCGAACTATGGCTACACCTTC. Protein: CASSGGQANYGYTF.